Sequencing of this T cell receptor beta chain was carried out in a study of HIV-infected patients and healthy controls. TCRdb ran MiXCR on the 5' RACE reads and lists one entry per CDR3 protein. Of over 55,000 distinct CDR3 sequences listed, about 17% are singletons. The CDR3 extends over 13 amino acids. Germline CDR1 SEHNR, CDR2 FQNEAQ (reference sequence). V gave up 11 bases and J gave up 0 bases; unmatched junction bases: 5. This TCR derives from a human donor in good health. Sequenced sample: CD4+ T cells from blood. This chain connects TRBV7-9 to TRBJ2-3; 7 nucleotides agree with TRBD2. The CDR3 region is CAGERGSTDTQYF. DNA for the CDR3: TGTGCCGGCGAGCGGGGCAGCACAGATACGCAGTATTTT. Full variable domain (remainder filled in from reference TRBV7-9 and TRBJ2-3): DTGVSQNPRHKITKRGQNVTFRCDPISEHNRLYWYRQTLGQGPEFLTYFQNEAQLEKSRLLSDRFSAERPKGSFSTLEIQRTEQGDSAMYLCAGERGSTDTQYFGPGTRLTVL.